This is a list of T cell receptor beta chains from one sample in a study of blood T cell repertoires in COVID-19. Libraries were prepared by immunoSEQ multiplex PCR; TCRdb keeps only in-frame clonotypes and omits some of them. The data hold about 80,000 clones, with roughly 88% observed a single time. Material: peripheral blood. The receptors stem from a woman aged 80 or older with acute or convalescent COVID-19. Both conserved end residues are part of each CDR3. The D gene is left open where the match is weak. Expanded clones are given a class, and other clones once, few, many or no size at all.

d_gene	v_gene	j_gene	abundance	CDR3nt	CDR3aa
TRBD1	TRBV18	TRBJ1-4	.	TGTGCCAGCTCAGCCTCAGGGGGCGAGAGGGAAAAACTGTTTTTT	CASSASGGEREKLFF
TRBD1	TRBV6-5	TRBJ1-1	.	TGTGCCAGCAGCCCCGGGACAGTTGAAGCTTTCTTT	CASSPGTVEAFF
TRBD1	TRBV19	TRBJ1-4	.	TGTGCCAGTAGTTTTCGGGACAGAGTTTTGCGCCGTTCCTACGAAAAACTGTTTTTT	CASSFRDRVLRRSYEKLFF
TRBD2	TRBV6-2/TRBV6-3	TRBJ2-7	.	TGTGCCAGCAGTCGAGGGACTAGCGGTTTTCCCTACGAGCAGTACTTC	CASSRGTSGFPYEQYF
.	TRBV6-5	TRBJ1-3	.	TGTGCCAGCAGCCCCTACCTGAACTCTGGAAACACCATATATTTT	CASSPYLNSGNTIYF
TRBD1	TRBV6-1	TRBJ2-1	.	TGTGCCAGCAGTGAACCGGGACAGGGTTTGGGTCTCTACAATGAGCAGTTCTTC	CASSEPGQGLGLYNEQFF
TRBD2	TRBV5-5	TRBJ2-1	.	TGTGCCAGCAGCTTGAGGACTAGCGGGAGGGATTGGAATGAGCAGTTCTTC	CASSLRTSGRDWNEQFF
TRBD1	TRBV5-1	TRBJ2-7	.	TGCGCCAGCAGCTTGGAGGACAGGGAGGAGCAGTACTTC	CASSLEDREEQYF
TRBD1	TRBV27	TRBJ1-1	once	TGTGCCAGCAGTTTAATTGGACAGGGGGCGCTAACTGAAGCTTTCTTT	CASSLIGQGALTEAFF
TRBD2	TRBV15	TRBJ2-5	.	TGTGCCACCAGCAGACGGGGGGTAGCGGGGTTTCAAGAGACCCAGTACTTC	CATSRRGVAGFQETQYF
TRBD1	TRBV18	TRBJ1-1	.	TGTGCCAGCTCACCACCGGGGACAGCGCACATGAACACTGAAGCTTTCTTT	CASSPPGTAHMNTEAFF
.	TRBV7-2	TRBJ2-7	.	TGTGCCAGCAGCCACGGAGCGGGCCTGGACGAGCAGTACTTC	CASSHGAGLDEQYF
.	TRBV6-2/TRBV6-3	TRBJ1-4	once	TGTGCCAGCAGTCAGGGGACCTGGGGTGAAAAACTGTTTTTT	CASSQGTWGEKLFF
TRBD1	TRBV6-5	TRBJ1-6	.	TGTGCCAGCAGTTATCAGGGGGCGAAATCACCCCTCCACTTT	CASSYQGAKSPLHF
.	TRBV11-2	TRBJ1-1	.	TGTGCCAGCATCCTAAACACTGAAGCTTTCTTT	CASILNTEAFF
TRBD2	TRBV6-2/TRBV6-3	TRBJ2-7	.	TGTGCCAGCAGTTACTCGACTAGCGGTACGATCGAGCAGTACTTC	CASSYSTSGTIEQYF